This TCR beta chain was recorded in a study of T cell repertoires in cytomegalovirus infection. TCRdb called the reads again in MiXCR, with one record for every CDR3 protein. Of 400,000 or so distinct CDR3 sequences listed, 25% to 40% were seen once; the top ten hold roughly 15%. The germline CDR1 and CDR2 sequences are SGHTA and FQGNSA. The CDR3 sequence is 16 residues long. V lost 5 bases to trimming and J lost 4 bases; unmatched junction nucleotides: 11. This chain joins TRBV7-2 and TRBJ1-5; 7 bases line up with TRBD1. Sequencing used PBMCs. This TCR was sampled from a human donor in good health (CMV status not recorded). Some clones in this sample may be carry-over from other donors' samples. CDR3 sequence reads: CASSPTGSKWNQPQHF. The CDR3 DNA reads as TGTGCCAGCAGCCCGACAGGGTCTAAGTGGAATCAGCCCCAGCATTTT.